Sequencing of this T cell receptor beta chain was carried out in a study of blood T cell repertoires in COVID-19. Repertoires were generated with immunoSEQ multiplex PCR, while TCRdb's copy carries only in-frame clones and drops some. Found here are 200,000 to 250,000 clones, 60% to 85% of them singletons; the top ten hold 7% to 8.5%. CDR1 and CDR2 (germline): SGHNT, YENEEA. Trimming cost V 5 bases and J 5 bases; bases outside gene matches: 12. The CDR3 runs 16 residues. The receptor's source is a woman aged 70-85 years with acute or convalescent COVID-19. This chain joins TRBV11-3 and TRBJ2-3, with 8 bases identical to TRBD1. The sequenced sample consisted of peripheral blood. CDR3 bases: TGTGCCAGCAGCGACTCCTGGACAGGGCGAGGAGATACGCAGTATTTT. It encodes CASSDSWTGRGDTQYF.